In its sample, the clone carrying this TCR beta chain was seen many times. Its specificity is not known. MiXCR, run by TCRdb on the 5' RACE reads, gives a single entry per CDR3 protein. The table has some 71,000 distinct CDR3 sequences, about 5.2% seen once. Germline V lookup: CDR1 SGHDT, CDR2 YYEEEE. The ends were cut back, 2 bases at V and 2 bases at J, with 5 bases in the middle. This CDR3 region has 13 residues. The data were taken from a study of CD8 T cells in ankylosing spondylitis. General study findings and limits: Peripheral blood held disease-linked clones only at relatively low frequency, and these were CD8+.

This receptor was identified in a male donor with ankylosing spondylitis or in good health (not recorded which). The sample consisted of blood, either unsorted or a sorted T cell fraction (not recorded which). This chain links TRBV5-6 with TRBJ1-5; D gene unclear. The CDR3 nucleotides read TGTGCCAGCAGCTTTGGGGGCAATCAGCCCCAGCATTTT. Translating it yields CASSFGGNQPQHF.